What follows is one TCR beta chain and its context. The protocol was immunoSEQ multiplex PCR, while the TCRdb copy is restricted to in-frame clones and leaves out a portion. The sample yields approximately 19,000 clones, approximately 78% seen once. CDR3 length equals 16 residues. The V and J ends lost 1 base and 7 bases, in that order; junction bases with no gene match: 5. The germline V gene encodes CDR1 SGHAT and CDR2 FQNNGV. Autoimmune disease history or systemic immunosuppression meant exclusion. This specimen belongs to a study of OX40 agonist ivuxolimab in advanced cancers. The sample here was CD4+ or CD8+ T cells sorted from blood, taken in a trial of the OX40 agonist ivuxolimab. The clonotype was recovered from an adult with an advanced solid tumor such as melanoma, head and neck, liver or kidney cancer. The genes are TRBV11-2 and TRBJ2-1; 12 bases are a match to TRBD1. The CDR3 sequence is CASSLGGQGARNEQFF. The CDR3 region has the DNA TGTGCCAGCAGCTTAGGGGGACAGGGGGCAAGGAATGAGCAGTTCTTC.